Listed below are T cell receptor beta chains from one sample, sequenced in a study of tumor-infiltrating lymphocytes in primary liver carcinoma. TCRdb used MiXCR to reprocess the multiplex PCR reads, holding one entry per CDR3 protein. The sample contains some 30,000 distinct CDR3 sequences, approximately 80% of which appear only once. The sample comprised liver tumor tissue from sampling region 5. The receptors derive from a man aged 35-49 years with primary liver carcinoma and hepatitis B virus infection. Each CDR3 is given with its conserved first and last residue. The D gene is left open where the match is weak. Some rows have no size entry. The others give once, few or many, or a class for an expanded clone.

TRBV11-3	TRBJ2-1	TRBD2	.	CVSSLAGGNEQLF	TGTGTCAGCAGCTTAGCGGGAGGGAATGAGCAGCTCTTC
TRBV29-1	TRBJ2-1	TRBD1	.	CSIRQGGNEQLF	TGCAGCATTAGACAGGGTGGGAATGAGCAGCTCTTC
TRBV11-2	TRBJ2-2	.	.	CASSLDIGGRNTGEQLF	TGTGCCAGCAGCTTAGATATCGGGGGCCGGAACACCGGGGAGCAGCTTTTT
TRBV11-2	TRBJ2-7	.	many	CASSLDFGTPNSYEQYF	TGTGCCAGCAGCTTAGACTTCGGGACGCCCAACTCCTACGAGCAGTACTTC
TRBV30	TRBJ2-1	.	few	CVWRQKGSSYNEQFF	TGTGTCTGGAGGCAGAAAGGAAGCTCCTACAATGAGCAATTCTTC
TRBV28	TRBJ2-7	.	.	CASSFSGGLYEQYF	TGTGCCAGCAGTTTTTCGGGCGGTTTGTACGAGCAGTACTTC
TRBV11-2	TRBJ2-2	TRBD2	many	CASSGGLAERNTGELFF	TGTGCCAGCAGCGGAGGACTAGCGGAGCGGAACACCGGGGAGCTGTTTTTT
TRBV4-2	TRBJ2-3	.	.	CPSSQGSVRGDTQYF	TGTCCCAGCAGCCAAGGAAGCGTGAGGGGGGATACGCAGTATTTT
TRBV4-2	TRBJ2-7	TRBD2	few	CASSHGTSGAGEHYF	TGTGCCAGCAGCCATGGGACTAGCGGAGCCGGCGAGCACTACTTC
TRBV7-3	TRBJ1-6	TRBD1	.	CASSSGTGDNSPLHF	TGTGCCAGCAGCTCCGGGACAGGGGATAATTCACCCCTCCACTTT
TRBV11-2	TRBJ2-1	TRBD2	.	CTSSILAGGYNEQFF	TGTACTAGCAGTATTCTAGCGGGGGGGTACAATGAGCAGTTCTTC
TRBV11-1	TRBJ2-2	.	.	CAISFTWVTGELFF	TGCGCCATCAGCTTTACATGGGTTACCGGGGAGCTGTTTTTT
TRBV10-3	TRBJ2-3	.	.	CAFRHTSRASTDTQYF	TGTGCCTTCAGGCACACTAGCCGGGCTAGCACAGATACGCAATATTTT
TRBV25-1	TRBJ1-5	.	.	CASSEAAGTLNQPQHF	TGTGCCAGCAGTGAGGCTGCCGGGACCCTAAATCAGCCCCAGCATTTT
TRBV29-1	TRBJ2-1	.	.	CSIEEVGDNEQFF	TGCAGCATTGAAGAAGTGGGGGACAATGAGCAGTTCTTC
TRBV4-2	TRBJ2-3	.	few	CASSQLALLEGATDTQYF	TGTGCCAGCAGTCAACTGGCGCTTCTAGAGGGAGCGACAGATACGCAGTATTTT
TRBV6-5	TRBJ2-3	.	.	CASSSPGRGIDMQYF	TGTGCCAGCAGTTCCCCGGGACGGGGCATAGATATGCAATATTTT
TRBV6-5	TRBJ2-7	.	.	CASSYWIGDEQYF	TGTGCCAGCAGCTACTGGATAGGGGACGAGCAATACTTC
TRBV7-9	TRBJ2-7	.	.	CAGSFEVRAYEQYF	TGTGCCGGCAGCTTCGAAGTCAGGGCTTACGAACAGTACTTC
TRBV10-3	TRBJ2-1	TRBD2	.	CASLAGVDYNEQFF	TGTGCTAGCTTAGCGGGTGTGGACTACAATGAGCAGTTCTTC
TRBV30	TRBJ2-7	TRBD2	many	CAWRNSGTRSEQYF	TGTGCCTGGAGGAATAGCGGGACTAGGTCCGAGCAGTACTTC
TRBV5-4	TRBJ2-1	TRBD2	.	CVSSSSGGINEQFF	TGTGTCAGCAGTTCTAGCGGGGGGATAAATGAGCAGTTCTTC
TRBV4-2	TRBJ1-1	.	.	CASSQERGLGFWTEAFF	TGTGCCAGCAGCCAAGAGCGCGGACTGGGTTTTTGGACTGAAGCTTTCTTT
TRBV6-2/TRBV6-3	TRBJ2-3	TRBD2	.	CVNSYLPSGSSTDTQYF	TGTGTCAACAGCTACCTTCCTAGCGGGTCTAGCACAGATACGCAGTATTTT
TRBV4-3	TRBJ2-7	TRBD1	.	CASSQETGGSYGQYF	TGCGCCAGCAGTCAGGAAACAGGGGGCTCCTACGGGCAGTACTTC
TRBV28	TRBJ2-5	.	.	CASSRKRLTGHLQETQYF	TGTGCCAGCAGTCGAAAGCGACTAACGGGACACTTACAAGAGACCCAGTACTTC
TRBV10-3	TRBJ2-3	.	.	CAISTEGGPTDTRYF	TGTGCCATCAGTACGGAAGGGGGTCCCACAGATACGCGGTATTTT
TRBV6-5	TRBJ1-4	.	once	CACSGGTGPNEKLFF	TGTGCCTGCAGTGGAGGGACGGGGCCGAATGAAAAACTGTTTTTT
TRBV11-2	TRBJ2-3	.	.	CASSTGTNGTDTQYF	TGTGCCAGCAGCACAGGGACTAACGGCACAGATACGCAGTACTTT
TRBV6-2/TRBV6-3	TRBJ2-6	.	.	CANSLEQGTGANVLTF	TGTGCCAACAGCCTGGAACAGGGTACCGGAGCCAACGTCCTGACTTTC
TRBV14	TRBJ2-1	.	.	CASSQGVVSDEQFF	TGTGCCAGCAGCCAGGGGGTTGTGAGCGATGAGCAGTTCTTT
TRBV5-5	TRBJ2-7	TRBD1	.	CAGSQGGQGPYEQYF	TGTGCCGGCAGCCAGGGGGGACAGGGCCCCTATGAGCAGTACTTC
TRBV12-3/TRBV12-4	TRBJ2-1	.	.	CASSLAGSSYNEQFF	TGTGCCAGCAGTTTAGCGGGTAGCTCCTACAATGAGCAGTTCTTC
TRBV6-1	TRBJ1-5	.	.	CASSETRERTVNQPQHF	TGTGCCAGCAGTGAAACCCGAGAACGAACAGTCAATCAGCCCCAGCATTTT
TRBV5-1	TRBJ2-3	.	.	CASSLEGSPAKTDTQYF	TGCGCCAGCAGCTTGGAGGGTAGCCCAGCCAAGACAGATACACAGTATTTT
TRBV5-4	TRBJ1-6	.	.	CARSLDQQNSPLHF	TGTGCCAGAAGCTTGGACCAACAGAATTCACCCCTCCACTTT
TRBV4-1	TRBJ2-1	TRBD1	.	CASSQEDRYYYEQFF	TGCGCCAGTAGCCAAGAGGACAGGTACTACTACGAGCAGTTCTTC
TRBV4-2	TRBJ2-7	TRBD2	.	CASSGKPGLVEGHEQYF	TGTGCCAGCAGTGGAAAACCGGGACTAGTGGAGGGCCACGAGCAGTACTTC
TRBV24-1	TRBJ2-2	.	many	CATSLSPGELFF	TGTGCCACCAGTTTATCTCCCGGGGAGCTGTTTTTT
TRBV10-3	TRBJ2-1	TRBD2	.	CATKPGLAGGPSSYSEQFF	TGTGCCACCAAGCCGGGACTAGCGGGAGGGCCGAGCTCCTACAGTGAGCAGTTCTTC
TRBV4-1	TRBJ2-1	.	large	CASSQSSGWNNEQFF	TGCGCCAGCAGCCAAAGTAGCGGATGGAACAATGAGCAGTTCTTC
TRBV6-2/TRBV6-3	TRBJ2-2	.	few	CASSPRGGGELLF	TGTGCCAGCAGTCCGCGGGGCGGCGGGGAGCTGCTTTTT
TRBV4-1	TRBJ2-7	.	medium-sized	CASSQDLGGGYEQYF	TGCGCCAGCAGCCAAGATTTGGGAGGTGGCTACGAGCAGTACTTC
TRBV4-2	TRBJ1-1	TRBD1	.	CASSQDYGQGFWTEAFF	TGTGCAAGCAGCCAAGACTACGGACAGGGTTTTTGGACTGAAGCTTTCTTC
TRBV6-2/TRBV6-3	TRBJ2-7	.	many	CASSPQAHPSYEQYF	TGTGCCAGCAGTCCCCAGGCGCACCCCTCCTACGAGCAGTACTTC
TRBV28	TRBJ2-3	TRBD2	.	CASSLGTSGDADTQYF	TGTGCCAGCAGTCTCGGGACTAGCGGTGACGCAGATACGCAGTATTTT
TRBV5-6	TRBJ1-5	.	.	CVSRVGGVYNNQPQHF	TGTGTCAGCAGAGTGGGGGGAGTTTATAACAATCAGCCCCAGCATTTT
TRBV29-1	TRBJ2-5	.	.	CSGGAGQETQYF	TGCAGCGGGGGGGCGGGCCAAGAGACCCAGTACTTC
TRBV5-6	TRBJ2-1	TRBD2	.	CASGEWLAGGLERFF	TGTGCCAGCGGTGAATGGCTAGCGGGAGGGCTAGAGCGGTTCTTC
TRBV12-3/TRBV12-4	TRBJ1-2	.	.	CVSSYLRERDYLCYGYTF	.
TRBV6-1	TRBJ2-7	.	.	CASSESGWWQGPYVHYF	TGTGCCAGCAGTGAATCCGGCTGGTGGCAGGGTCCCTACGTGCATTACTTC
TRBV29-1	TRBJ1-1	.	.	CSVEGTQSSPEAFF	TGCAGCGTTGAGGGGACGCAGTCCTCGCCTGAAGCGTTCTTT
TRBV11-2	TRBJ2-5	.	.	CASSLTAGGSGGTHHF	TGTGCCAGCAGCTTAACAGCAGGGGGCTCGGGGGGGACCCACCACTTC
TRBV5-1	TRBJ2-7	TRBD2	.	CTSTTTSGSSYEQYF	TGCACCAGCACCACGACTAGCGGGAGCTCCTACGAGCAGTACTTT